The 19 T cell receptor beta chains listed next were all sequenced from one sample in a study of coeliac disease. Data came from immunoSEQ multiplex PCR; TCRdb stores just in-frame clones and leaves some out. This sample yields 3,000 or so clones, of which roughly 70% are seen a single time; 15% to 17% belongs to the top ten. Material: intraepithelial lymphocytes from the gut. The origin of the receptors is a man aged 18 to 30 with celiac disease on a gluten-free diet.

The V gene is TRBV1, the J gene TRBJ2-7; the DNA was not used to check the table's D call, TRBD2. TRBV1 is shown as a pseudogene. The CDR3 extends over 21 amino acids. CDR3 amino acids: CTSSQKGRSEIRRQRIYEQYF. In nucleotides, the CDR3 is TGCACCAGCAGCCAAAAAGGCCGGTCGGAGATTCGCCGTCAGCGGATCTACGAGCAGTACTTC.

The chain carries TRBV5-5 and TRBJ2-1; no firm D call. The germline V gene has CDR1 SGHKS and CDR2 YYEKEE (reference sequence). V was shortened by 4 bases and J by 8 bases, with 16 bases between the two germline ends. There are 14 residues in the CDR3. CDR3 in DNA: TGTGCCAGCAGCACTCCCTCACCGGCGGATGAGCAGTTCTTC. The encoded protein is CASSTPSPADEQFF.

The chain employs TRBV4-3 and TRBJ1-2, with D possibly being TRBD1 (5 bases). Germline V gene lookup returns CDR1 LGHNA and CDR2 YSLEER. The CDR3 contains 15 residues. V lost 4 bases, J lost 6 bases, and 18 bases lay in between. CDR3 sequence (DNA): TGCGCCAGCAGCCTTACGTGGTCGACAGAGAATGGCTACACCTTC. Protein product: CASSLTWSTENGYTF.

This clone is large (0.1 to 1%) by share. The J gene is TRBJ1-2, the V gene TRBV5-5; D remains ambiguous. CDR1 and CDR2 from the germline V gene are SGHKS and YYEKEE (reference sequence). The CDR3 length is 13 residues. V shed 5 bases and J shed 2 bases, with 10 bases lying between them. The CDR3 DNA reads TGTGCCAGCAGTCAGGTCAGCAACTATGGCTACACCTTC. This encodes CASSQVSNYGYTF. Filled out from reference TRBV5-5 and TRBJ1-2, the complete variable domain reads DAGVTQSPTHLIKTRGQQVTLRCSPISGHKSVSWYQQVLGQGPQFIFQYYEKEERGRGNFPDRFSARQFPNYSSELNVNALLLGDSALYLCASSQVSNYGYTFGSGTRLTVV.

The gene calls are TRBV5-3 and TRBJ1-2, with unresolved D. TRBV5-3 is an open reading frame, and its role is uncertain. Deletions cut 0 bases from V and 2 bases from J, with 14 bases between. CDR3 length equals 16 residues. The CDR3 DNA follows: TGTGCCAGAAGCTTGGGGAGGTTGTGGCCCAACTATGGCTACACCTTC. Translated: CARSLGRLWPNYGYTF.

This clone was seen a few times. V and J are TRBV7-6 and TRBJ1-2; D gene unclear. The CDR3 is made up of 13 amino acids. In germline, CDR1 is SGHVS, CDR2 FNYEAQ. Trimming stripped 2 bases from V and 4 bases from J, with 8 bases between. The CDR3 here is CASSLHSRYGYTF. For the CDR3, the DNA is TGTGCCAGCAGCTTACACTCCCGCTATGGCTACACCTTC.

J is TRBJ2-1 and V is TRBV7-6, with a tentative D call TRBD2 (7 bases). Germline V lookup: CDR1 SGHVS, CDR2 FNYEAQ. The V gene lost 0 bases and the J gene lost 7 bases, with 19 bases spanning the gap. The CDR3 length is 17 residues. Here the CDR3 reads CASSLALGGGRENEQFF. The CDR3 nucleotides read TGTGCCAGCAGCTTAGCCTTGGGGGGGGGCCGCGAAAATGAGCAGTTCTTC.

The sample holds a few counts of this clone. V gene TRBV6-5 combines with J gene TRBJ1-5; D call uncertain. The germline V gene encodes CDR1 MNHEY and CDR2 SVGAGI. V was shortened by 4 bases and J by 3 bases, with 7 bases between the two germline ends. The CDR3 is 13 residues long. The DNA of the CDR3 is TGTGCCAGCAGTTCCGTGTACAATCAGCCCCAGCATTTT. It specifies CASSSVYNQPQHF.

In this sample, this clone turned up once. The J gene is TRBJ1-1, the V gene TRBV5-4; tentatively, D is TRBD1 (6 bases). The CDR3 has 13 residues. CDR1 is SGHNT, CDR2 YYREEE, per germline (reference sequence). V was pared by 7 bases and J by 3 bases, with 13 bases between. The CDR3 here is CASFPRGYTEAFF. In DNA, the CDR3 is TGTGCCAGCTTCCCCAGGGGATACACTGAAGCTTTCTTT.

The DNA of the CDR3 is TGTGCATCCAGTGGGGACAGGGCTGACTATGGCTACACCTTC. Amino acids: CASSGDRADYGYTF. This chain joins TRBV30 and TRBJ1-2, with TRBD1 matching over 9 bases. CDR3 length equals 14 residues. CDR1 is GTSNPN and CDR2 is SVGIG in the germline V gene (reference sequence). Full variable domain (remainder filled in from reference TRBV30 and TRBJ1-2): SQTIHQWPATLVQPVGSPLSLECTVEGTSNPNLYWYRQAAGRGLQLLFYSVGIGQISSEVPQNLSASRPQDRQFILSSKKLLLSDSGFYLCASSGDRADYGYTFGSGTRLTVV.

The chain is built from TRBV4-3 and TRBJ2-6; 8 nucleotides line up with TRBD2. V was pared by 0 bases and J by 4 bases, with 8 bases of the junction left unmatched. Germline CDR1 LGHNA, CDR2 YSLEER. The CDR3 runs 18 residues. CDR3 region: CASSQEGLVRPGANVLTF. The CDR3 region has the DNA TGCGCCAGCAGCCAAGAGGGACTAGTTCGACCCGGGGCCAACGTCCTGACTTTC.

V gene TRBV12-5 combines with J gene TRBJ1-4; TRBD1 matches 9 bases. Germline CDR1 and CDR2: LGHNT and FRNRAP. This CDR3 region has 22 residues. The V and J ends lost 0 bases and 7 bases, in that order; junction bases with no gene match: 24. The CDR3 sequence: CASGLVTGHYPGQGKCGEKLFF. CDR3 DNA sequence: TGTGCTAGTGGTTTGGTGACTGGGCATTACCCGGGACAGGGAAAATGTGGTGAAAAACTGTTTTTT.

In DNA, the CDR3 is TGTGCCAGCAGGGGACACTACGAGCAGTACTTC. Translated: CASRGHYEQYF. This chain connects TRBV2 to TRBJ2-7; the D gene is possibly TRBD1 (6 bases). The V end was cut by 6 bases, the J end by 3 bases, with 6 bases between. This CDR3 comprises 11 residues. Germline values: CDR1 SNHLY, CDR2 FYNNEI.

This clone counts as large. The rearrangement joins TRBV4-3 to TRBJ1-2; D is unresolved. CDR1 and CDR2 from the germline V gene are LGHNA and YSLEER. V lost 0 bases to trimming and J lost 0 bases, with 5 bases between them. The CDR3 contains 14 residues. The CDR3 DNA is TGCGCCAGCAGCCAAGACAGAACTAACTATGGCTACACCTTC. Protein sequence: CASSQDRTNYGYTF.

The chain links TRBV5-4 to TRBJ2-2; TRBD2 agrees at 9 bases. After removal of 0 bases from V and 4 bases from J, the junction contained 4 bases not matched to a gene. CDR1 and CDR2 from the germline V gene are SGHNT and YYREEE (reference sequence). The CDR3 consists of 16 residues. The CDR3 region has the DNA TGTGCCAGCAGCTTGGCTGGCGGGGGGGGCACCGGGGAGCTGTTTTTT. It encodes CASSLAGGGGTGELFF.

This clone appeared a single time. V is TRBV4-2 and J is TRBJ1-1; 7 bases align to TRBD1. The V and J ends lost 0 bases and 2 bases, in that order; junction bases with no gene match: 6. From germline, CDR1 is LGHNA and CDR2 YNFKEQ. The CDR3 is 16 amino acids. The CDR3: CASSQEKGGGNTEAFF. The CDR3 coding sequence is TGTGCCAGCAGCCAAGAGAAAGGAGGGGGCAACACTGAAGCTTTCTTT.

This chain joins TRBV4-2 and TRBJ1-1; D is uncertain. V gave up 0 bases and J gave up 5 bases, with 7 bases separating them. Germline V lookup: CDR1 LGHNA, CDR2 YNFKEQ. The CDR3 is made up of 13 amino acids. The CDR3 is CASSQEGRTEAFF. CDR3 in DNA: TGTGCCAGCAGCCAAGAGGGGAGGACTGAAGCTTTCTTT.

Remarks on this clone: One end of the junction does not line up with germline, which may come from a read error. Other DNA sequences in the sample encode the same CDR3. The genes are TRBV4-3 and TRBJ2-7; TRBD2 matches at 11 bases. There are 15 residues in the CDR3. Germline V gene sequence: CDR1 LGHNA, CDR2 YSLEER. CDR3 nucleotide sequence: TGCGCCAGCAGCCAGATAGCGGGGGGGCCTTATGAGCAGTATTTC. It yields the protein CASSQIAGGPYEQYF.

In DNA, the CDR3 is TGTGCCAGCAGCTTGGAGGGGGCCTACTCCTACGAGCAGTACTTC. Translating gives CASSLEGAYSYEQYF. The chain joins TRBV11-1 to TRBJ2-7; weak D call: TRBD1 (7 bases). There are 15 residues in the CDR3. Germline values: CDR1 SGHAT, CDR2 FQDESV (reference sequence). Trimming took 3 bases from V and 0 from J, leaving 12 bases between them.